The rows below give T cell receptor beta chains drawn from one sample of a study of human T cells and chemical hapten exposure. TCRdb called the RACE reads again in MiXCR, with one record for every CDR3 protein. The sample gives 350,000 to 450,000 distinct CDR3 sequences, roughly 5.3% of which show up once; around 2.6% is in the top ten. The sequencing used whole blood, collected in connection with sensitization to the hapten diphenylcyclopropenone (DPC). These receptor sequences come from a woman between 50 and 59 years old with alopecia areata. Some clones in this sample may be carry-over from other donors' samples. Both conserved end residues are part of each CDR3. Each record gives: V gene, J gene, clone size, D gene, CDR3 DNA, CDR3 protein. D genes are given only for firm matches. Not every row has a clone size; where given, it reads once, few, many or a size class.

>TRBV28|TRBJ2-3|few|TRBD2
TGTGCCAGCAGCTTGACACTAGCGGGACCGTATTTT
CASSLTLAGPYF
>TRBV30|TRBJ1-2|few|NA
TGTGCCTGGAGTGTAGCCCGAAACTATGGCTACACCTTC
CAWSVARNYGYTF
>TRBV7-9|TRBJ1-1|NA|NA
TGTGCCAGCAGCTTAGAGGAGGCAGACAGCACTGAAGCTTTCTTT
CASSLEEADSTEAFF
>TRBV4-1|TRBJ2-1|many|TRBD1
TGCGCCAGCAGCCAAGGGGGACAGGGGGCCTACAATGAGCAGTTCTTC
CASSQGGQGAYNEQFF
>TRBV3-1|TRBJ2-1|many|TRBD2
TGTGCCAGCAGCCAGCATGTAGGCGGGAGCACCCCCAATGAGCAGTTCTTC
CASSQHVGGSTPNEQFF
>TRBV2|TRBJ2-2|few|NA
TGTGCCAGCAGGGACAGAGGGAACACCGGGGAGCTGTTTTTT
CASRDRGNTGELFF
>TRBV6-2/TRBV6-3|TRBJ2-3|few|TRBD1
TGTGCCAGCAGTTACTCGGCAGGGGGATTCACAGATACGCAGTATTTT
CASSYSAGGFTDTQYF
>TRBV30|TRBJ1-4|NA|NA
TGTGCCTGGAGTGTACTGGGTGAAAAACTGTTTTTT
CAWSVLGEKLFF
>TRBV3-1|TRBJ2-7|many|TRBD1
TGTGCCAGCAGCCAAGCTGGGACAGCGGTGGAGCAGTACTTC
CASSQAGTAVEQYF
>TRBV12-3/TRBV12-4|TRBJ2-2|few|NA
TGTGCCAGCAGTTTTCGAGGGGACACCGGGGAGCTGTTTTTT
CASSFRGDTGELFF
>TRBV7-2|TRBJ2-6|few|NA
TGTGCCAGAGGGGATGAGCGGGCCAACGTCCTGACTTTC
CARGDERANVLTF
>TRBV6-1|TRBJ1-5|few|NA
TGTGCCAGCAGTGAAGCGGCCGGGCAGCCCCAGCATTTT
CASSEAAGQPQHF
>TRBV12-3/TRBV12-4|TRBJ2-7|many|TRBD2
TGTGCCAGCAGTCCCTCGCTAGCGGGAGTACACGAGCAGTACTTC
CASSPSLAGVHEQYF
>TRBV3-1|TRBJ1-6|few|NA
TGTGCCAGCAGCCAAGAAGGCGGTTATTCACCCCTCCACTTT
CASSQEGGYSPLHF
>TRBV15|TRBJ2-7|many|NA
TGTGCCACCAGCAGCGCGGACAGCTCCTACGAGCAGTACTTC
CATSSADSSYEQYF
>TRBV6-2/TRBV6-3|TRBJ1-1|many|TRBD1
TGTGCCAGCAGAGAAGGGGGCGCGACTCTTAGAGCTTTCTTT
CASREGGATLRAFF
>TRBV24-1|TRBJ1-3|many|NA
TGTGCCACCAGTGATTTGCACCGGAGCCCTGGAAACACCATATATTTT
CATSDLHRSPGNTIYF
>TRBV12-3/TRBV12-4|TRBJ2-7|many|NA
TGTGCCAGCAGTTTTACCTCCTACGAGCAGTACTTC
CASSFTSYEQYF
>TRBV12-3/TRBV12-4|TRBJ1-3|many|TRBD1
TGTGCCAGCAGGCACGACAGGGATTTAAACACCATATATTTT
CASRHDRDLNTIYF
>TRBV20-1|TRBJ2-7|many|NA
TGCAGTGCTCGCTCTCGGGACTCAGCCTACGAGCAGTACTTC
CSARSRDSAYEQYF
>TRBV5-1|TRBJ1-1|many|TRBD1
TGCGCCAGCAGCATGGGGACAGGGGTCCGCCTGGCAGGAGCTTTCTTT
CASSMGTGVRLAGAFF
>TRBV25-1|TRBJ1-1|few|NA
TGTGCCAGCAGTGACCCCAGCACTGAAGCTTTCTTT
CASSDPSTEAFF
>TRBV9|TRBJ2-1|few|TRBD2
TGTGCCAGCAGCCCTTCTCCTAGCGGGAGTGGAAATGAGCAGTTCTTC
CASSPSPSGSGNEQFF
>TRBV6-1|TRBJ1-2|many|NA
TGTGCCAGCAGTGAAGCTGGGTGGATCAGGCGGGGACACTATGGCTACACCTTC
CASSEAGWIRRGHYGYTF
>TRBV29-1|TRBJ2-1|many|TRBD2
TGCAGCGTTGAAGGGGGGCTAGCGGGCTACAATGAGCAGTTCTTC
CSVEGGLAGYNEQFF